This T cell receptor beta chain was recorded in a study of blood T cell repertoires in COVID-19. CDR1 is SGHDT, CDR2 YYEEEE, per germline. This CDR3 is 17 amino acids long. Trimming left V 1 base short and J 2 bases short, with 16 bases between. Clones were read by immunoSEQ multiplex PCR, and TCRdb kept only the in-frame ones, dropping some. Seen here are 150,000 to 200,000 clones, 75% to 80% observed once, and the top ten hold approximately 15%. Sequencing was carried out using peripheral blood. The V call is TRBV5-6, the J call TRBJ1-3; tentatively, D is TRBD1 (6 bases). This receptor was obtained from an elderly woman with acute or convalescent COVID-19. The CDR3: CASSLWQTGTTGNTIYF. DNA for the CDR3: TGTGCCAGCAGCTTGTGGCAGACCGGGACAACTGGAAACACCATATATTTT. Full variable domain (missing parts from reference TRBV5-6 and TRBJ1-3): DAGVTQSPTHLIKTRGQQVTLRCSPKSGHDTVSWYQQALGQGPQFIFQYYEEEERQRGNFPDRFSGHQFPNYSSELNVNALLLGDSALYLCASSLWQTGTTGNTIYFGEGSWLTVV.